Sequencing of this T cell receptor beta chain was carried out in a study of T cell repertoires in cytomegalovirus infection. MiXCR, run by TCRdb on the reads, gives a single entry per CDR3 protein. The sample has approximately 600,000 distinct CDR3 sequences; about 39% are singletons. As concerns this clonotype: What it binds is unknown.

V lost 3 bases and J 0 bases, leaving 9 bases between the germline ends. The germline gives CDR1 SGDLS, CDR2 YYNGEE. The CDR3 contains 14 residues. The clonotype was recovered from a human donor in good health (CMV status not recorded). Some clones in this sample may be carry-over from other donors' samples. V is TRBV9 and J is TRBJ1-1; D is undetermined. Sample: cultured PBMCs, taken from culture after CMV antigen stimulation. The CDR3 bases are TGTGCCAGCAGCGACGGACTGCTGAACACTGAAGCTTTCTTT. Protein: CASSDGLLNTEAFF.